What follows are 18 T cell receptor beta chains derived from one specimen sequenced in a study of blood T cell repertoires in COVID-19. Generated by immunoSEQ multiplex PCR, the TCRdb table keeps only in-frame clones and is missing some. The data show 150,000 to 200,000 clones, with around 87% seen just once and 6% to 8.5% held by the top ten. The sequenced material came from PBMCs or T cells enriched from blood (not recorded which). Receptors originate from a woman in her forties or fifties who had recovered from COVID-19.

This chain uses TRBV19 with TRBJ1-5; D uncertain. With 7 bases removed from V and 6 bases from J, the gap between germline ends came to 10 bases. Per the germline V gene, CDR1 is LNHDA and CDR2 is SQIVND (reference sequence). The CDR3 has 12 residues. DNA for the CDR3: TGTGCCAGTACCCGGGAGGGTCAGCCCCAGCATTTT. This encodes CASTREGQPQHF.

The chain links TRBV5-4 to TRBJ2-5; maybe TRBD2 (6 bases). Germline V gene lookup returns CDR1 SGHNT and CDR2 YYREEE (reference sequence). Trimming removed 6 bases at V and 1 base at J, with 10 bases between. The CDR3 is made up of 13 amino acids. DNA of the CDR3: TGTGCCAGCACCCAGGGAGGCCAAGAGACCCAGTACTTC. Encoded protein: CASTQGGQETQYF. The whole variable domain, filled in from reference TRBV5-4 and TRBJ2-5, reads ETGVTQSPTHLIKTRGQQVTLRCSSQSGHNTVSWYQQALGQGPQFIFQYYREEENGRGNFPPRFSGLQFPNYSSELNVNALELDDSALYLCASTQGGQETQYFGPGTRLLVL.

V and J are TRBV6-5 and TRBJ1-5; tentatively, D is TRBD1 (5 bases). The CDR3 is 12 residues long. Looked up from germline, CDR1 is MNHEY and CDR2 is SVGAGI. Trimming took 4 bases from V and 6 from J, leaving 7 bases between them. CDR3 region: CASSSGVQPQHF. The CDR3 DNA reads as TGTGCCAGCAGTTCGGGGGTTCAGCCCCAGCATTTT.

The chain combines TRBV5-5 with TRBJ1-2, with a tentative D call TRBD1 (5 bases). The germline gives CDR1 SGHKS, CDR2 YYEKEE (reference sequence). This CDR3 region has 14 residues. V was shortened by 3 bases and J by 5 bases, with 14 bases between the two germline ends. The CDR3 DNA sequence: TGTGCCAGCAGCTCAGGGACCGGGGGGTATGGCTACACCTTC. The encoded protein is CASSSGTGGYGYTF.

This sequence joins TRBV4-2 and TRBJ2-5; TRBD2 is a possible D gene (5 bases). The V end was cut by 1 base, the J end by 2 bases, with 14 bases between. Per the germline V gene, CDR1 is LGHNA and CDR2 is YNFKEQ. The CDR3 has 16 amino acids. The CDR3 DNA is TGTGCCAGCAGCCAAGTAAACCAAGGCGGGCAAGAGACCCAGTACTTC. It specifies CASSQVNQGGQETQYF.

The rearrangement links TRBV6-5 to TRBJ2-5; the D gene is possibly TRBD2 (6 bases). This CDR3 has 13 amino acids. Trimming cost V 5 bases and J 8 bases, with 15 bases left between them. CDR1 and CDR2 from the germline V gene are MNHEY and SVGAGI. The CDR3 nucleotides are TGTGCCAGCAGTCGTGAGAGGGGAGGAACCCAGTACTTC. This codes for CASSRERGGTQYF.

The CDR3 here is CASTGGGDTQYF. CDR3 bases: TGTGCCAGCACCGGGGGAGGAGATACGCAGTATTTT. This chain joins TRBV9 and TRBJ2-3; perhaps TRBD2 as D (6 bases). Trimming cost V 6 bases and J 5 bases, with 10 bases left between them. CDR3 length equals 12 residues. Germline lookup yields CDR1 SGDLS and CDR2 YYNGEE.

The V gene is TRBV25-1, the J gene TRBJ1-2; D may be TRBD1 (5 bases). V was cut by 2 bases and J by 6 bases, with 16 bases left in between. CDR3 length: 15 residues. Germline V gene lookup returns CDR1 MGHDK and CDR2 SYGVNS. In nucleotides, the CDR3 is TGTGCCAGCAGTGAACGAACAACACAGGAGAATGGCTACACCTTC. Translated, it gives CASSERTTQENGYTF.

The J gene is TRBJ2-3, the V gene TRBV5-1; D unresolved. CDR3 length: 15 residues. Per the germline V gene, CDR1 is SGHRS and CDR2 is YFSETQ. Trimming shortened V by 0 bases and J by 2 bases, and 10 bases separated the two germline ends. The DNA for the CDR3 is TGCGCCAGCAGCTTGGCCGGGTGGTACACAGATACGCAGTATTTT. It is translated as CASSLAGWYTDTQYF.

V gene TRBV30 combines with J gene TRBJ2-7, with a tentative D call TRBD1 (5 bases). Trimming stripped 0 bases from V and 5 bases from J, with 11 bases between. From germline, CDR1 is GTSNPN and CDR2 SVGIG (reference sequence). The CDR3 covers 13 residues. The CDR3 DNA reads TGTGCCTGGAGTGTAGAGACAGTGCACGAGCAGTACTTC. As protein: CAWSVETVHEQYF.

This clone was found once. The chain has TRBV19 and TRBJ1-1; 9 positions match TRBD1. CDR1 and CDR2 (germline): LNHDA, SQIVND (reference sequence). This CDR3 has 20 amino acids. J was trimmed by 3 bases and V by 1 base; bases with no gene match: 18. The CDR3 sequence is CASSIVMTGTGSVWDTEAFF. The CDR3 bases are TGTGCCAGTAGTATAGTGATGACCGGGACAGGGAGCGTTTGGGACACTGAAGCTTTCTTT.

J is TRBJ2-7 and V is TRBV6-5; 8 bases match TRBD2. V dropped 3 bases and J dropped 4; count of bases not matched to a gene: 8. Germline V lookup: CDR1 MNHEY, CDR2 SVGAGI. This CDR3 region has 15 residues. The chain's CDR3 is CASSYYRGGRYEQYF. The CDR3 nucleotides read TGTGCCAGCAGTTATTACCGGGGGGGGCGGTACGAGCAGTACTTC.

The chain links TRBV25-1 to TRBJ2-2, with D maybe TRBD1 (5 bases). Looked up from germline, CDR1 is MGHDK and CDR2 is SYGVNS. V lost 4 bases and J 4 bases, leaving 13 bases between the germline ends. This CDR3 is built from 15 residues. The CDR3 sequence is CASSGPGKGTGELFF. The CDR3 DNA is TGTGCCAGCAGTGGGCCAGGGAAGGGCACCGGGGAGCTGTTTTTT.

The chain combines TRBV4-2 with TRBJ2-7, with D perhaps TRBD2 (5 bases). Trimming took 5 bases from V and 7 from J, leaving 21 bases between them. This CDR3 has 15 amino acids. Per the germline V gene, CDR1 is LGHNA and CDR2 is YNFKEQ. In DNA, the CDR3 is TGTGCCAGCAGCACCCAATTCCCATCTACGGGGGAGCAGTACTTC. Protein: CASSTQFPSTGEQYF.

This sequence joins TRBV27 and TRBJ1-6; possible D gene TRBD1, 5 bases. Deletions cut 6 bases from V and 3 bases from J, with 15 bases between. CDR3 length equals 16 residues. Per germline, CDR1 MNHEY and CDR2 SMNVEV (reference sequence). CDR3 loop: CASSPRGRIYNSPLHF. The CDR3 DNA reads as TGTGCCAGCAGCCCAAGGGGCCGCATCTATAATTCACCCCTCCACTTT.

The CDR3 loop is CASSQNSSGGRTDTQYF. CDR3 coding DNA: TGCGCCAGCAGTCAAAACTCGAGCGGGGGCCGCACAGATACGCAGTATTTT. J is TRBJ2-3 and V is TRBV23-1; TRBD2 aligns across 8 bases. TRBV23-1 is recorded as an ORF, its role being uncertain. V dropped 2 bases and J dropped 1; count of bases not matched to a gene: 8. The CDR3 sequence is 17 residues long.

The chain links TRBV9 to TRBJ2-3; tentatively, D is TRBD2 (5 bases). Germline CDR1 and CDR2: SGDLS and YYNGEE. V lost 3 bases, J lost 0 bases, and 14 bases lay in between. This CDR3 is built from 16 residues. CDR3 loop: CASSADLAVSTDTQYF. The CDR3 region has the DNA TGTGCCAGCAGCGCGGACTTAGCAGTTAGCACAGATACGCAGTATTTT.

The chain employs TRBV14 and TRBJ1-6; a weak D match, TRBD1 (6 bases). The CDR3 has 15 amino acids. Trimming took off 1 base at V and 6 bases at J, with 10 bases between the two ends. Germline V CDR1 and CDR2: SGHDN, FVKESK. The CDR3, as DNA: TGTGCCAGCAGCCAAGCCCGCAGGGGTAATTCACCCCTCCACTTT. Its protein is CASSQARRGNSPLHF.